This T cell receptor beta chain is from a study of beta chain features in type 1 diabetes. The CDR3 has 15 amino acids. Germline assignment: CDR1 MGHDK and CDR2 SYGVNS. Trimming cost V 2 bases and J 1 base; bases outside gene matches: 1. This clone was counted only a few times. As every portion of the isolated RNA was reverse transcribed, the sequencing read expressed TCRB transcripts. TCRdb's copy holds only in-frame clones and misses some; the assay was immunoSEQ multiplex PCR. The data contain roughly 370,000 clones, about 14% of them singletons. The clonotype originates from a man younger than 45 in good health. The chain employs TRBV25-1 and TRBJ2-2, with 7 bases that match TRBD1. Sequences were obtained from naive CD4+ T cells from blood. CDR3 in amino acids: CASSETGVNTGELFF. CDR3 bases: TGTGCCAGCAGTGAAACAGGGGTGAACACCGGGGAGCTGTTTTTT.